A selection of T cell receptor beta chains follows, all from one sample in a study of blood T cell repertoires in COVID-19. TCRdb's table, derived via immunoSEQ multiplex PCR, lists solely in-frame clones and lacks some. This sample has under 450,000 clones; 70% to 90% occur once, and the top ten carry about 1.5%. The specimen sequenced was PBMCs or T cells enriched from blood (not recorded which). Every receptor here comes from a man aged 30-40 years who had recovered from COVID-19. Each CDR3 is given with its conserved first and last residue. Fields, in order: V gene, J gene, D gene, clone size, CDR3 DNA, CDR3 protein. A D gene is named only where the DNA matches it firmly. Expanded clones are given a class, and other clones once, few, many or no size at all.

>TRBV19|TRBJ2-3|TRBD1|-
TGTGCCAGTAGTCTATCCCCGACAGGGTTTTTGGCAGATACGCAGTATTTT
CASSLSPTGFLADTQYF
>TRBV18|TRBJ2-3|-|-
TGTGCCAGCTCGCAGGGCCCCCTTCAAACGCAGTATTTT
CASSQGPLQTQYF
>TRBV19|TRBJ1-2|TRBD1|-
TGTGCCAGTCGGGGACAGGGGGCGTACGGCTACACCTTC
CASRGQGAYGYTF
>TRBV7-3|TRBJ2-5|TRBD2|-
TGTGCCAGCAGCTTGGGGGGACTAGCGGAGACCCAGTACTTC
CASSLGGLAETQYF
>TRBV7-9|TRBJ1-1|TRBD1|-
TGTGCCAGCAGCTCACGGACAGGGTTCACTGAAGCTTTCTTT
CASSSRTGFTEAFF
>TRBV9|TRBJ2-1|-|once
TGTGCCAGCAGCGTAGAATCCAGGGAATACAATGAGCAGTTCTTC
CASSVESREYNEQFF
>TRBV4-3|TRBJ2-1|-|-
TGCGCCAGCAGTCGGACGGACAACGACAATGAGCAGTTCTTC
CASSRTDNDNEQFF
>TRBV30|TRBJ1-2|-|-
TGTGCCTGGAGTACAGGGCACTATGGCTACACCTTC
CAWSTGHYGYTF
>TRBV20-1|TRBJ2-7|-|-
TGCAGTGCTGGGAGCGGTTGGGAGCAGTACTTC
CSAGSGWEQYF
>TRBV4-3|TRBJ1-3|-|-
TGCGCCAGCAGCCAAGATCGGAGTCAACTCCTGAGGACCATATATTTT
CASSQDRSQLLRTIYF
>TRBV5-1|TRBJ2-3|TRBD2|-
TGCGCCAGCTCCGGGACTAGCGGGGGGGCGGATACGCAGTATTTT
CASSGTSGGADTQYF
>TRBV4-1|TRBJ2-7|-|-
TGCGCCAGCAGCCCCCCGGTATCGGGGAGCGAGCAGTACTTC
CASSPPVSGSEQYF
>TRBV5-1|TRBJ1-6|-|-
TGCGCCAGCAGCTACTCACCCACGCAGCGCGATTCACCCCTCCACTTT
CASSYSPTQRDSPLHF
>TRBV18|TRBJ2-1|-|-
TGTGCCAGCTCCGAACGCCAGATCGATGAGCAGTTCTTC
CASSERQIDEQFF
>TRBV5-6|TRBJ2-2|TRBD1|-
TGTGCCAGCAGCTTGCCGGGACAGGGGGTAATCGGGGAGCTGTTTTTT
CASSLPGQGVIGELFF
>TRBV5-4|TRBJ1-1|-|-
TGTGCCAGCAGCTCGGCAGGGTCTATGAACACTGAAGCTTTCTTT
CASSSAGSMNTEAFF
>TRBV7-2|TRBJ2-3|TRBD2|-
TGTGCCAGCAGCTTAGGAGCGAGCGGGGGGACCCCAGATACGCAGTATTTT
CASSLGASGGTPDTQYF
>TRBV7-2|TRBJ1-1|-|-
TGTGCCAGCAGCCACGGGGTCGGATGGGACACTGAAGCTTTCTTT
CASSHGVGWDTEAFF
>TRBV7-2|TRBJ2-5|TRBD2|-
TGTGCCAGCAGCTTATCTAGCGGGGTACAAGAGACCCAGTACTTC
CASSLSSGVQETQYF
>TRBV7-2|TRBJ1-5|-|-
TGTGCCAGCAGCCCCTGGGGGGGATTGCCCCAGCATTTT
CASSPWGGLPQHF
>TRBV27|TRBJ1-6|TRBD1|few
TGTGCCAGCAGTTCCCGGGACAGGGGATATTCACCCCTCCACTTT
CASSSRDRGYSPLHF
>TRBV4-1|TRBJ1-6|-|-
TGCGCCAGCAGCCAAGACGGTGGGGAGGGGGCCTATAATTCACCCCTCCACTTT
CASSQDGGEGAYNSPLHF
>TRBV14|TRBJ2-1|-|once
TGTGCCAGCAGCCAAGTCCCCAACTATGAGCAGTTCTTC
CASSQVPNYEQFF
>TRBV4-1|TRBJ1-1|-|-
TGCGCCAGCAGGGCCCTCGAGGCCGCGAACACTGAAGCTTTCTTT
CASRALEAANTEAFF
>TRBV7-2|TRBJ2-7|TRBD1|-
TGTGCCAGCAGCCGGACAGGCCCGTCCGAGCAGTACTTC
CASSRTGPSEQYF
>TRBV19|TRBJ2-7|TRBD1|-
TGTGCCAGTAGTATCGGGACAGGTCCATACGAGCAGTACTTC
CASSIGTGPYEQYF
>TRBV4-2|TRBJ2-1|TRBD2|-
TGTGCCAGCAGCCAACCTCGGGGGGGACTAGCGGGTTTCAATGAGCAGTTCTTC
CASSQPRGGLAGFNEQFF
>TRBV5-4|TRBJ1-4|TRBD1|-
TGTGCCAGCAGCCAAACAGGGGGCGCAAGTGAAAAACTGTTTTTT
CASSQTGGASEKLFF
>TRBV2|TRBJ1-2|TRBD1|-
TGTGCCTTACCCCTGACAGGGTCAGGTGGCTACACCTTC
CALPLTGSGGYTF
>TRBV27|TRBJ2-1|TRBD2|-
TGTGCCAGCAGCCCCGGGACTAGCGGGGGTATTGAGCAGTTCTTC
CASSPGTSGGIEQFF
>TRBV7-9|TRBJ1-2|TRBD1|-
TGTGCCAGCAGGGGACAGCCTACTTCTAACTATGGCTACACCTTC
CASRGQPTSNYGYTF
>TRBV7-2|TRBJ1-2|-|-
TGTGCCAGCAGCTTCGGCTGGGCAGCCTATGGCTACACCTTC
CASSFGWAAYGYTF
>TRBV2|TRBJ1-4|TRBD1|-
TGTGCCAGCAGTGGGACAGGCTTTAATGAAAAACTGTTTTTT
CASSGTGFNEKLFF
>TRBV18|TRBJ1-2|TRBD1|-
TGTGCCAGCTCACCACGGGGGCCGGGACAGGGTCAAGTCTATGGCTACACCTTC
CASSPRGPGQGQVYGYTF
>TRBV5-6|TRBJ1-5|TRBD1|once
TGTGCCAGCAGCTTGGAACAGGGGCGCAATCAGCCCCAGCATTTT
CASSLEQGRNQPQHF
>TRBV6-5|TRBJ2-1|TRBD2|-
TGTGCCAGCAGTTACTCACTAGCGGGGGGACAGCAGTTCTTC
CASSYSLAGGQQFF
>TRBV30|TRBJ1-1|-|-
TGTGCCTGGAGAAAGACAAGTATAGATTCTGAAGCTTTCTTT
CAWRKTSIDSEAFF
>TRBV29-1|TRBJ2-2|TRBD1|-
TGCAGCGTTGACCTAACAGGGGCCCACGGGGAGCTGTTTTTT
CSVDLTGAHGELFF
>TRBV30|TRBJ1-1|TRBD1|-
TGTGCCTGGAGTGGGGACAGGGGGGATGCTTTCTTT
CAWSGDRGDAFF
>TRBV12-5|TRBJ1-1|-|-
TGTGCTAGTGGTTTGTCAGGGGAAGCTTTCTTT
CASGLSGEAFF
>TRBV4-3|TRBJ1-4|TRBD1|-
TGCGCCAGCAGCCAGACAGGGGCAACTAATGAAAAACTGTTTTTT
CASSQTGATNEKLFF
>TRBV6-5|TRBJ1-2|-|-
TGTGCCAGCAGTTACTCGACAGGCAGTGGCTACACCTTC
CASSYSTGSGYTF
>TRBV11-2|TRBJ1-3|-|-
TGTGCCAGCAAGCGAAACACCATATATTTT
CASKRNTIYF
>TRBV7-2|TRBJ2-7|-|-
TGTGCCAGCAGCAAGCCGATCGAAACCTACGAGCAGTACTTC
CASSKPIETYEQYF
>TRBV7-2|TRBJ2-1|-|-
TGTGCCAGCAGCCCCTCTAACCATGAGCAGTTCTTC
CASSPSNHEQFF
>TRBV9|TRBJ2-7|TRBD2|-
TGTGCCAGCAGCCTCTCGGTGGGAGGGGCTTCGGGTGAGCAGTACTTC
CASSLSVGGASGEQYF
>TRBV18|TRBJ1-6|-|-
TGTGCCAGCTCCCCCGGGGGTGGTTCACCCCTCCACTTT
CASSPGGGSPLHF
>TRBV2|TRBJ2-7|-|-
TGTGCCAGCAGTGAACAGGGGTACGGGCAGTACTTC
CASSEQGYGQYF
>TRBV29-1|TRBJ1-1|-|-
TGCAGCGCCCAAGGGGTTGCCCCCACTGAAGCTTTCTTT
CSAQGVAPTEAFF
>TRBV3-1/TRBV3-2|TRBJ1-1|-|-
TGTGCCAGCAGCCAAGCCCCGTACACTGAAGCTTTCTTT
CASSQAPYTEAFF
>TRBV3-1/TRBV3-2|TRBJ1-1|-|-
TGTGCCAGCAGCCGACGGGGGAACACTGAAGCTTTCTTT
CASSRRGNTEAFF
>TRBV7-6|TRBJ1-2|-|-
TGTGCCAGCAGCTCGTACAGAGACTCGGCGGGGGGCTACACCTTC
CASSSYRDSAGGYTF
>TRBV5-6|TRBJ2-1|-|-
TGTGCCAGCAGCCCCCGGGGGGCCGTTAACAATGAGCAGTTCTTC
CASSPRGAVNNEQFF
>TRBV4-1|TRBJ1-5|-|-
TGCGCCAGCAGCCAGGCCGGGGTTTCGAGCAATCAGCCCCAGCATTTT
CASSQAGVSSNQPQHF
>TRBV6-5|TRBJ2-7|-|-
TGTGCCAGCAGTTACTCAGTCGGCTCCTACGAGCAGTACTTC
CASSYSVGSYEQYF
>TRBV2|TRBJ2-1|TRBD2|-
TGTGCCAGCAGGAGCGGGGGGTCCACCTCCGAGCAGTTCTTC
CASRSGGSTSEQFF